The 7 T cell receptor beta chains below all came from one sample that was sequenced in a study of T-cell reconstitution after alpha-beta-depleted transplantation in children. Preparation of the TCRbeta library involved a method that used unique molecular identifiers. Each CDR3 protein gets one entry after TCRdb re-called the PCR reads with MiXCR. The sample shows roughly 100,000 distinct CDR3 sequences, approximately 8.4% of them seen only once. Source: PBMCs from the stem cell graft donor, taken from the stem cell graft. Receptors originate from a human donor who donated a stem cell graft to a child with congenital amegakaryocytic thrombocytopenia.

There are many counts of this clonotype. The chain carries TRBV5-1 and TRBJ1-5; D call uncertain. Trimming stripped 2 bases from V and 0 bases from J, with 9 bases between. Per the germline V gene, CDR1 is SGHRS and CDR2 is YFSETQ. The CDR3 has 15 amino acids. CDR3 DNA: TGCGCCAGCAGCTTAACGGGAAATAGCAATCAGCCCCAGCATTTT. Translation gives CASSLTGNSNQPQHF.

The chain joins TRBV6-5 to TRBJ2-7, with TRBD1 matching over 7 bases. Germline V gives CDR1 MNHEY, CDR2 SVGAGI. V dropped 4 bases and J dropped 2; count of bases not matched to a gene: 8. This CDR3 comprises 15 residues. The CDR3 region has the DNA TGTGCCAGCAGTTTCACCCGGACAGGCACCTACGAGCAGTACTTC. Protein product: CASSFTRTGTYEQYF.

This clonotype has a count of ten or more. The chain uses TRBV20-1 and TRBJ1-6, with D unclear. This CDR3 is built from 12 residues. V was trimmed by 0 bases and J by 7 bases, leaving 4 bases between them. Germline V lookup: CDR1 DFQATT, CDR2 SNEGSKA (reference sequence). In nucleotides, the CDR3 is TGCAGTGCTAGAGAGGGGAATTCACCCCTCCACTTT. This sequence encodes CSAREGNSPLHF.

The sample holds many counts of this clonotype. The genes are TRBV20-1 and TRBJ1-5; unclear D gene. This CDR3 has 16 residues. V gave up 0 bases and J gave up 2 bases, with 14 bases separating them. Germline V lookup: CDR1 DFQATT, CDR2 SNEGSKA (reference sequence). In DNA, the CDR3 is TGCAGTGCTAGAGATCTGCGAGGCCGGGGCAATCAGCCCCAGCATTTT. This codes for CSARDLRGRGNQPQHF.

There are many counts of this clonotype. The chain couples TRBV27 to TRBJ2-1; no reliable D call. This CDR3 contains 17 residues. V shed 6 bases and J shed 8 bases, with 26 bases lying between them. Germline V gene data show CDR1 as MNHEY and CDR2 as SMNVEV (reference sequence). CDR3 bases: TGTGCCAGCAGCAAATCAGTATCGAATCTCCCGGGCGATGAGCAGTTCTTC. Amino acid sequence: CASSKSVSNLPGDEQFF.

In the case of this clonotype: A much larger clone differs by one base, so this may be a read error. The chain couples TRBV5-5 to TRBJ1-2, with a weak D call TRBD1 (6 bases). Germline V gene data show CDR1 as SGHKS and CDR2 as YYEKEE (reference sequence). The CDR3 has 16 amino acids. The CDR3, as DNA: TGTGCCAGCAGCTTGGATCTCGGACAAGGGGGGAATGGCCACACCTTC. Encoded protein: CASSLDLGQGGNGHTF.

This clonotype occurred many times. This chain joins TRBV5-1 and TRBJ1-1, with TRBD1 matching 10 bases. The germline V gene encodes CDR1 SGHRS and CDR2 YFSETQ. V shed 0 bases and J 4 bases; nucleotides not matched to a gene: 6. The CDR3 length is 16 residues. The CDR3 region has the DNA TGCGCCAGCAGCTTGGACGGGACAGGGGTGAGCACTGAAGCTTTCTTT. Translated, it gives CASSLDGTGVSTEAFF.